These 20 T cell receptor beta chains were sequenced from one sample in a study of post-analysis software for immune sequencing data. Unique molecular identifiers were present in the TCR beta cDNA libraries. TCRdb ran MiXCR on the PCR reads and lists one entry per CDR3 protein. The table records about 400,000 distinct CDR3 sequences, less than 35% of them present only once. Their antigens are not known. Regarding the study as a whole: Patients carried 5 or 6 TRBV segments more frequently than controls did, and TRBV5-6, TRBV5-1 and TRBV20-1 were among them.

Sample: blood. These receptors were obtained from a girl between 5 and 17 years old with multiple sclerosis.

This sequence joins TRBV5-8 and TRBJ1-2; D call uncertain. Trimming shortened V by 3 bases and J by 3 bases, and 12 bases separated the two germline ends. This CDR3 is 14 amino acids long. CDR1 SGHTS and CDR2 YDEGEE come from the germline V gene. CDR3 bases: TGTGCCAGCAGCTGGACGAACCGGGACTATGGCTACACCTTC. Its translation: CASSWTNRDYGYTF.

This clonotype was counted only a few times. CDR3 sequence reads: CASSPGGASKITDTQYF. The DNA of the CDR3 is TGTGCCAGCAGTCCCGGTGGGGCTAGCAAGATCACAGATACGCAGTATTTT. The gene calls are TRBV3-1 and TRBJ2-3, with D perhaps assigned TRBD1 or TRBD2 (5 bases each). The V gene lost 6 bases and the J gene lost 2 bases, with 21 bases spanning the gap. CDR1 and CDR2 (germline): LGHDT, YNNKEL (reference sequence). The CDR3 sequence is 17 residues long.

The rearrangement links TRBV20-1 to TRBJ2-3, with TRBD2 as a possible D gene (5 bases). The CDR3 spans 11 residues. Germline V gene sequence: CDR1 DFQATT, CDR2 SNEGSKA (reference sequence). Trimming left V 6 bases short and J 6 bases short, with 10 bases between. The CDR3 sequence is CSAHSGDTQYF. The CDR3 DNA sequence: TGCAGTGCCCACTCGGGGGATACGCAGTATTTT.

The rearrangement uses TRBV5-6 and TRBJ1-6; a possible D gene is TRBD1 (5 bases). Germline assignment: CDR1 SGHDT and CDR2 YYEEEE. The CDR3 spans 15 residues. Trimming pared 1 base from V and 8 bases from J, leaving 13 bases between. CDR3 region: CASSLRGGKDSPLHF. CDR3 in DNA: TGTGCCAGCAGCTTGCGCGGGGGTAAGGATTCACCCCTCCACTTT. The full variable domain, its missing parts supplied by reference TRBV5-6 and TRBJ1-6, is DAGVTQSPTHLIKTRGQQVTLRCSPKSGHDTVSWYQQALGQGPQFIFQYYEEEERQRGNFPDRFSGHQFPNYSSELNVNALLLGDSALYLCASSLRGGKDSPLHFGNGTRLTVT.

This clonotype was detected a few times. The chain employs TRBV4-1 and TRBJ1-2; D possibly corresponds to TRBD1 (5 bases). CDR3 length: 15 residues. The V end was cut by 0 bases, the J end by 9 bases, with 17 bases between. Germline values: CDR1 MGHRA, CDR2 YSYEKL. In DNA form, the CDR3 reads TGCGCCAGCAGCCAAGAGGGGGGATATTTTGGTAGCTACACCTTC. Translation: CASSQEGGYFGSYTF.

The chain links TRBV7-8 to TRBJ1-2; perhaps TRBD1 as D (5 bases). From germline, CDR1 is SGHVS and CDR2 FQNEAQ. The CDR3 loop spans 17 amino acids. The germline V and J ends were trimmed by 1 base and 0 bases, with 15 bases remaining between them. CDR3 DNA: TGTGCCAGCAGCTTAGGAACGGGGCTGGGGCCTAACTATGGCTACACCTTC. Translation: CASSLGTGLGPNYGYTF.

CDR3 sequence reads: CASSLEGAGYEQYF. CDR3 DNA: TGTGCCAGCAGCTTAGAGGGGGCAGGGTACGAGCAGTACTTC. The chain carries TRBV7-9 and TRBJ2-5, with 7 positions matching TRBD1. The J call is in doubt because the DNA end fits TRBJ2-7 better. The CDR3 contains 14 residues. Germline loops: CDR1 SEHNR, CDR2 FQNEAQ (reference sequence).

The chain couples TRBV15 to TRBJ1-6; D uncertain. CDR1 and CDR2 (germline): LNHNV, YYDKDF (reference sequence). The CDR3 covers 16 residues. V was cut by 0 bases and J by 4 bases, with 10 bases left in between. CDR3 residues: CATSRDSEIYNSPLHF. The CDR3 nucleotides read TGTGCCACCAGCAGAGATTCCGAGATTTATAATTCACCCCTCCACTTT.

The V and J genes are TRBV6-6 and TRBJ2-7; 7 bases are shared with TRBD1. Trimming removed 0 bases from V and 6 bases from J; junction bases left unmatched: 8. This CDR3 contains 15 residues. From germline, CDR1 is MNHNY and CDR2 SVGAGI (reference sequence). The CDR3 nucleotides are TGTGCCAGCAGTTACTCGATGGGACAGAGGTCCGAGCAGTACTTC. Its protein is CASSYSMGQRSEQYF.

This chain links TRBV29-1 with TRBJ1-5; tentative D call: TRBD1 (5 bases). V was cut by 6 bases and J by 8 bases, with 17 bases left in between. Germline V gene lookup returns CDR1 SQVTM and CDR2 ANQGSEA. The CDR3 extends over 13 amino acids. CDR3 coding DNA: TGCAGCGTCATGACAAGGGGCGGGGAGCCCCAGCATTTT. This translates into CSVMTRGGEPQHF.

This clonotype was seen a handful of times. V gene TRBV7-2 combines with J gene TRBJ2-3; TRBD1 matches 7 bases. Germline loops: CDR1 SGHTA, CDR2 FQGNSA. V gave up 7 bases and J gave up 2 bases; unmatched junction bases: 9. This CDR3 region has 15 residues. CDR3 DNA: TGTGCCAGCAACAAGGGGGCCTCTAACACAGATACGCAGTATTTT. Amino acids: CASNKGASNTDTQYF.

The V call is TRBV20-1, the J call TRBJ2-3, with a tentative D call TRBD1 (5 bases). CDR3 length equals 15 residues. Looked up from germline, CDR1 is DFQATT and CDR2 is SNEGSKA (reference sequence). V shed 5 bases and J shed 0 bases, with 15 bases lying between them. Here the CDR3 DNA reads TGCAGTGCTGGTGAGTGGGGCCGAAGCACAGATACGCAGTATTTT. Its protein is CSAGEWGRSTDTQYF.

CDR3: CASSQGRPSGANVLTF. The CDR3 DNA sequence: TGCGCCAGCAGCCAAGGACGGCCCTCTGGGGCCAACGTCCTGACTTTC. The gene calls are TRBV4-1 and TRBJ2-6; D is undetermined. This CDR3 is built from 16 residues. The V gene lost 1 base and the J gene lost 0 bases, with 7 bases spanning the gap. The germline V gene encodes CDR1 MGHRA and CDR2 YSYEKL.

This sequence joins TRBV7-9 and TRBJ2-4; 7 bases match TRBD1. Germline values: CDR1 SEHNR, CDR2 FQNEAQ (reference sequence). This CDR3 contains 14 residues. V lost 5 bases, J lost 6 bases, and 7 bases stayed unmatched. CDR3 in amino acids: CASSPQGVGNIQYF. CDR3 nucleotide sequence: TGTGCCAGCAGCCCCCAGGGGGTTGGAAACATTCAGTACTTC.

This sequence joins TRBV19 and TRBJ1-6; D is perhaps TRBD1 (5 bases). V shed 4 bases and J shed 2 bases, with 18 bases lying between them. The CDR3 has 18 residues. The germline CDR1 and CDR2 sequences are LNHDA and SQIVND (reference sequence). For the CDR3, the DNA is TGTGCCAGTAGTACCCTCCGCGGGGACGACGCCTATAATTCACCCCTCCACTTT. This gives the protein CASSTLRGDDAYNSPLHF. The variable domain in full, with the rest retrieved from reference TRBV19 and TRBJ1-6, is DGGITQSPKYLFRKEGQNVTLSCEQNLNHDAMYWYRQDPGQGLRLIYYSQIVNDFQKGDIAEGYSVSREKKESFPLTVTSAQKNPTAFYLCASSTLRGDDAYNSPLHFGNGTRLTVT.

This chain connects TRBV7-3 to TRBJ2-5; no clear D. Germline V CDR1 and CDR2: SGHTA, FQGTGA. The CDR3 runs 13 residues. The V end was cut by 1 base, the J end by 9 bases, with 12 bases between. For the CDR3, the DNA is TGTGCCAGCAGCTTAAACTGGAATGGGGCCCAGTACTTC. As protein: CASSLNWNGAQYF.

This chain uses TRBV6-6 with TRBJ2-7; unclear D gene. Germline assignment: CDR1 MNHNY and CDR2 SVGAGI (reference sequence). The CDR3 contains 15 residues. Trimming left V 2 bases short and J 3 bases short, with 14 bases between. The CDR3 nucleotides are TGTGCCAGCAGTTACGTCGCCGTCGTCGGCTACGAGCAGTACTTC. This gives the protein CASSYVAVVGYEQYF.

In this sample, this clonotype turned up a few times. This chain connects TRBV9 to TRBJ2-2, with 8 bases that match TRBD1. This CDR3 comprises 16 residues. With 0 bases clipped from V and 1 base from J, the junction kept 2 bases outside the gene matches. Germline CDR1 reads SGDLS; CDR2 reads YYNGEE. The CDR3 nucleotides are TGTGCCAGCAGCGTAGCTGGGACAGGGAACACCGGGGAGCTGTTTTTT. Translating gives CASSVAGTGNTGELFF.

This clonotype has more than one count but fewer than ten. The rearrangement links TRBV9 to TRBJ2-1, with D hard to call. Looked up from germline, CDR1 is SGDLS and CDR2 is YYNGEE. This CDR3 is built from 15 residues. V lost 2 bases and J lost 0, with 9 bases in between. CDR3 sequence: CASSVTASSYNEQFF. DNA for the CDR3: TGTGCCAGCAGCGTTACTGCCAGCTCCTACAATGAGCAGTTCTTC.

The J gene is TRBJ2-7, the V gene TRBV7-9; 7 positions match TRBD1. The V gene's germline CDR1 is SEHNR and CDR2 FQNEAQ (reference sequence). V trimming: 5 bases; J trimming: 2 bases; junction bases outside the gene matches: 12. This CDR3 contains 16 residues. CDR3 region: CASSRLTGSVAYEQYF. DNA of the CDR3: TGTGCCAGCAGCCGTTTGACAGGGTCGGTAGCCTACGAGCAGTACTTC.